This T cell receptor delta chain was recovered during a study of gamma-delta T cells after stem cell transplantation. TCRdb reprocessed the RT-PCR reads through CATT. The sample records a few thousand delta-chain clones, 30% to 35% being singletons. The V gene end was trimmed by 4 bases and the J gene end by 4 bases; junction bases not matched to a gene: 15. The CDR3 runs to 18 residues. Germline CDR1 is TSWWSYY and CDR2 is QGS. This receptor was identified in a human donor. It is not recorded whose cells these are; they may come from a transplant donor. Sequenced sample: gamma-delta T cells. V and J are TRDV1 and TRDJ1; 10 bases agree with TRDD3. The CDR3 coding sequence is TGTGCTCTTGGGGGTGAAAAGGGGGATACGCGAGGGGGCGATAAACTCATCTTT. Amino acids: CALGGEKGDTRGGDKLIF.